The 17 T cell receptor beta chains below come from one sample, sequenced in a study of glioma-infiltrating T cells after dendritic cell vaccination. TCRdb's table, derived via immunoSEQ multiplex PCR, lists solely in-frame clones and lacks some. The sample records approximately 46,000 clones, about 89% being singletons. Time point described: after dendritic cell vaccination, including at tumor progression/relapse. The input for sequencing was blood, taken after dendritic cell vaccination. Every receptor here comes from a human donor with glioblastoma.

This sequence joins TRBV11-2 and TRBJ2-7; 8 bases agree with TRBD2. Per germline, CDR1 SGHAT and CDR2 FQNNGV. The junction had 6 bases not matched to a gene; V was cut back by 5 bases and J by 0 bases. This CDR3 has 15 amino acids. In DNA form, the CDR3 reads TGTGCCAGCAGCCCCCAGAGCGGGAGCTCCTACGAGCAGTACTTC. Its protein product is CASSPQSGSSYEQYF.

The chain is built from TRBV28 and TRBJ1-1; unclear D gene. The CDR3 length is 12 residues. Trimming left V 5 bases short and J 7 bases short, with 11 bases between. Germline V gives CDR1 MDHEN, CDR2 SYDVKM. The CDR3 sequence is CASSQTLIEAFF. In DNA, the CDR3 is TGTGCCAGCAGTCAGACACTGATTGAAGCTTTCTTT.

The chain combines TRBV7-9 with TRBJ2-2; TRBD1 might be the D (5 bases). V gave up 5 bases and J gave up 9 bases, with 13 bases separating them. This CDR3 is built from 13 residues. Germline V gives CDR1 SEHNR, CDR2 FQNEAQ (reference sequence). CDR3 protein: CASSHDTGRELFF. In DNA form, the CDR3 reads TGTGCCAGCAGCCACGATACAGGCCGGGAGCTGTTTTTT.

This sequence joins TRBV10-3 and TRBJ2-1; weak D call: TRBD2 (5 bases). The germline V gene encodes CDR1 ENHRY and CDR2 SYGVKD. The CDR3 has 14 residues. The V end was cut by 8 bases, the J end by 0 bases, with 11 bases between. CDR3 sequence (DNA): TGTGCCATCGCGGGCACCGACTCCTACAATGAGCAGTTCTTC. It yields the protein CAIAGTDSYNEQFF.

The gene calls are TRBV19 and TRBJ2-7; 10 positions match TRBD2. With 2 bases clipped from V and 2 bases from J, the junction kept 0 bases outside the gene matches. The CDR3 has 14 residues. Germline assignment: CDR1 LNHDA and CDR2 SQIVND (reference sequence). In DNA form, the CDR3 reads TGTGCCAGTAGTATACTAGCGGGGGCCTACGAGCAGTACTTC. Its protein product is CASSILAGAYEQYF.

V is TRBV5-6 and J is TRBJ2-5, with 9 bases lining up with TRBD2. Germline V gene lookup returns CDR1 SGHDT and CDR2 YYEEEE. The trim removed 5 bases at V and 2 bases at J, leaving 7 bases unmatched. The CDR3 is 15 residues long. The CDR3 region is CASSDPGLAQETQYF. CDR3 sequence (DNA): TGTGCCAGCAGTGATCCGGGACTAGCTCAAGAGACCCAGTACTTC.

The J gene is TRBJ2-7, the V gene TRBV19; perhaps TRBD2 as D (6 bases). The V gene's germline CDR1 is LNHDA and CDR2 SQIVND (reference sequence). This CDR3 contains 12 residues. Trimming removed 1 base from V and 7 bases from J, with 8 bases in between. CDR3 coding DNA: TGTGCCAGTAGTATAGGGGGAGGTGAGCAGTACTTC. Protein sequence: CASSIGGGEQYF.

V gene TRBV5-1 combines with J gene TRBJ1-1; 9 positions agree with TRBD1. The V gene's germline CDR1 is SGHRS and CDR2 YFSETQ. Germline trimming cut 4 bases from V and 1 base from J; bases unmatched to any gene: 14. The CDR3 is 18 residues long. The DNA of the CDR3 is TGCGCCAGCAGCCCCCTCGGCGGGACAGGGAGTTCGAACACTGAAGCTTTCTTT. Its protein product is CASSPLGGTGSSNTEAFF.

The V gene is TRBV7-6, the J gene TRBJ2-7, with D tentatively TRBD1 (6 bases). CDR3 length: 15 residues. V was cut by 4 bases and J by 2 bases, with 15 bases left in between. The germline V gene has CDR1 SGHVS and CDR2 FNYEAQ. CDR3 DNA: TGTGCCAGCAGCTCCAAGCCTGGACAGACCTACGAGCAGTACTTC. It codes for CASSSKPGQTYEQYF.

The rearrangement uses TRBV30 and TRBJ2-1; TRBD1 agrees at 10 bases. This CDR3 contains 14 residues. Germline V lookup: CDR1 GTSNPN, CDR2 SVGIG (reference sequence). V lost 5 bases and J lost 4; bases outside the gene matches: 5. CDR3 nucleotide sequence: TGTGCCTGGGACCGGACAGGGGGATACAATGAGCAGTTCTTC. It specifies CAWDRTGGYNEQFF.

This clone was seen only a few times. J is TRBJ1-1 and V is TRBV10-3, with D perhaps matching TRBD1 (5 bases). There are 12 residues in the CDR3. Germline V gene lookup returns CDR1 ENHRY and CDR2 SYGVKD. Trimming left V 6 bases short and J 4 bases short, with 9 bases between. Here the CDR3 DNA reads TGTGCCATCAGCAGGGCCAGCACTGAAGCTTTCTTT. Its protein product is CAISRASTEAFF.

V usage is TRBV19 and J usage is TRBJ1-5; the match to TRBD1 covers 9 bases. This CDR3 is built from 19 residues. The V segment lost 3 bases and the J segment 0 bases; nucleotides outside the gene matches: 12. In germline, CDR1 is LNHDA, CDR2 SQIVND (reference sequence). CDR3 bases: TGTGCCAGTAGTATGGCTCTTGGGACAGGGCAGGGTAGCAATCAGCCCCAGCATTTT. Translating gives CASSMALGTGQGSNQPQHF.

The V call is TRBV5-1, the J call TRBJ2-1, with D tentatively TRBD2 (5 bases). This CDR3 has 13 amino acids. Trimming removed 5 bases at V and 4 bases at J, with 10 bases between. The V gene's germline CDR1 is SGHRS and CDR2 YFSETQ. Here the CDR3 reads CASRWESYNEQFF. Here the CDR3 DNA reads TGCGCCAGCAGGTGGGAGAGTTACAATGAGCAGTTCTTC.

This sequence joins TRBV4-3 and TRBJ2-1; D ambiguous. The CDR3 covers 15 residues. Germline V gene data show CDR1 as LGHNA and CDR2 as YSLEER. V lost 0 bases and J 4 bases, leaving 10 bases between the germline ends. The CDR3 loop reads CASSQDLRDYNEQFF. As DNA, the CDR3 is TGCGCCAGCAGCCAAGATCTGCGCGATTACAATGAGCAGTTCTTC.

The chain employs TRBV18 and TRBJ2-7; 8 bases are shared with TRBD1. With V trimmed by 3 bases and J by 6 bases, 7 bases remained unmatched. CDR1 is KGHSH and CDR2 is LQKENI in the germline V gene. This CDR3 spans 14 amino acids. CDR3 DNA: TGTGCCAGCTCACCCGACAGGGGCCCTTCCGAGCAGTACTTC. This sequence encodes CASSPDRGPSEQYF.

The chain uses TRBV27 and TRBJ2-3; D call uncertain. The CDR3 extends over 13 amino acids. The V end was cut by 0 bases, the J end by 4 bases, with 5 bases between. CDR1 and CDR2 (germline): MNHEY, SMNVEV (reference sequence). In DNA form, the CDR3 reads TGTGCCAGCAGTTTATCCTCCCCAGATACGCAGTATTTT. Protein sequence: CASSLSSPDTQYF.

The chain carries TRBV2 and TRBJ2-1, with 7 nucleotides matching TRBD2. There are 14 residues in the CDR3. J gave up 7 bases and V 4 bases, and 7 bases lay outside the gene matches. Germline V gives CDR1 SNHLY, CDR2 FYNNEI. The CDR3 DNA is TGTGCCAGCAGTGTCGGACTAGTTTCGAATGAGCAGTTCTTC. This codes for CASSVGLVSNEQFF.